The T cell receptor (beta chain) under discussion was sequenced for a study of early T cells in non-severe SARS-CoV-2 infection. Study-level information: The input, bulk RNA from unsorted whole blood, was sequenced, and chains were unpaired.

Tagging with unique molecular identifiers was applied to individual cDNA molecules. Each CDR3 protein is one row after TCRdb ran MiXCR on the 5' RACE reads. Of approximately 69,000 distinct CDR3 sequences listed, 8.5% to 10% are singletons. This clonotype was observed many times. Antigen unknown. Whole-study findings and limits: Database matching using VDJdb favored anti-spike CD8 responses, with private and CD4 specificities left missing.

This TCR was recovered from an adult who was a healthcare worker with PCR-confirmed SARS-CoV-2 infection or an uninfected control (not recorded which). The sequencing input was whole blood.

The CDR3 bases are TGTGCCAGCAGCTTAGATTCCCCGGGACTAGGAGATACGCAGTATTTT. As protein: CASSLDSPGLGDTQYF. The rearrangement uses TRBV7-2 and TRBJ2-3, with 8 bases identical to TRBD2. The germline gives CDR1 SGHTA, CDR2 FQGNSA. V was pared by 1 base and J by 5 bases, with 8 bases of the junction left unmatched. CDR3 length equals 16 residues.